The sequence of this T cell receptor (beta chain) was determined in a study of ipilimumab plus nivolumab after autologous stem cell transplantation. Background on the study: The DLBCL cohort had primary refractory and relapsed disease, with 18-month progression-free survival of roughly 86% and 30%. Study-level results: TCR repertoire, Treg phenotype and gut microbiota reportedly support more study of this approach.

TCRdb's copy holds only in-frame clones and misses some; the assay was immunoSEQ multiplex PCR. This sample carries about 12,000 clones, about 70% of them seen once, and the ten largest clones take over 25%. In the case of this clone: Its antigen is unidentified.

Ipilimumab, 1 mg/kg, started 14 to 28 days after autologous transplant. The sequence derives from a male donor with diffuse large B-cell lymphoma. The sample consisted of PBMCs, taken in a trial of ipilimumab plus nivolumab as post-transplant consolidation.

CDR3 DNA: TGTGCCAGCAGCTTGAAACGGAACGGCTACACCTTC. This encodes CASSLKRNGYTF. The J gene is TRBJ1-2, the V gene TRBV5-4, with D uncertain. CDR1 and CDR2 from the germline V gene are SGHNT and YYREEE (reference sequence). The V gene lost 1 base and the J gene lost 8 bases, with 9 bases spanning the gap. The CDR3 covers 12 residues.